This T cell receptor (beta chain) came from a study of PD-L1 blockade in urothelial cancer. As for the study in general: Patients commenced atezolizumab in about 2014, and it was given at 1,200 mg intravenously every 3 weeks.

The CDR3 totals 12 residues. The V segment lost 6 bases and the J segment 5 bases; nucleotides outside the gene matches: 2. Germline V lookup: CDR1 MNHNS, CDR2 SASEGT. Here immunoSEQ multiplex PCR was the method, and the copy in TCRdb shows in-frame clones only, minus some. The table includes tens of thousands of clones, roughly 82% detected once. This specimen consisted of PBMCs, obtained around atezolizumab (anti-PD-L1) treatment. The V and J genes are TRBV6-1 and TRBJ1-1; 8 nucleotides match TRBD1. This receptor was obtained from a man between 70 and 80 years old with urothelial cancer. The CDR3, as DNA: TGTGCCAGCAGCAGGGGGCTTACTGAAGCTTTCTTT. Encoded protein: CASSRGLTEAFF.